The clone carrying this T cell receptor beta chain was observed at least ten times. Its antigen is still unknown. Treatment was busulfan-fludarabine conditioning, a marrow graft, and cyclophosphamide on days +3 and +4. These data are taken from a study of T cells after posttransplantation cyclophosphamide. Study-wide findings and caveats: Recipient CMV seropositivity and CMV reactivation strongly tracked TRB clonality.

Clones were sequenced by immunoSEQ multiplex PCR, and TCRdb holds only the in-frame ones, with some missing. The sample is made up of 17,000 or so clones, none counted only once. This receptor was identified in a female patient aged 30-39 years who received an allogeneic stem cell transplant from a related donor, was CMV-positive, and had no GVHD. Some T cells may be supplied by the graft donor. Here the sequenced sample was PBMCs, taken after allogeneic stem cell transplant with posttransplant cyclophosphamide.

The CDR3 DNA is TGTGCCAGCAGTTTTATAGCGGGAGGCCCCGCCTCGTACTTC. It translates to CASSFIAGGPASYF. This chain uses TRBV28 with TRBJ2-7; 10 bases agree with TRBD2. This CDR3 is built from 14 residues. In germline, CDR1 is MDHEN, CDR2 SYDVKM. V gave up 3 bases and J gave up 12 bases; unmatched junction bases: 11.